The clone carrying this TCR beta chain has only a few counts. Its cognate antigen is unknown. Next came a second PCR, run for roughly 6 to 11 cycles, which used a sample-barcoded 5' primer along with a J-beta primer mix. TCRdb used MiXCR to reprocess the 5' RACE reads, holding one entry per CDR3 protein. The data show fewer than 1.5 million distinct CDR3 sequences, 35% to 45% seen once. The data derive from a study of blood T cells in healthy people across ages. Overall study findings and caveats: As age increased, TCR beta diversity per million T cells fell in a roughly linear fashion.

In germline, CDR1 is DFQATT, CDR2 SNEGSKA (reference sequence). The CDR3 extends over 14 amino acids. V lost 3 bases, J lost 4 bases, and 15 bases lay in between. The chain links TRBV20-1 to TRBJ1-2; D call uncertain. Material for sequencing was blood. This receptor was obtained from a woman younger than 35 in good health. Here the CDR3 reads CSASQGILLYGYTF. The CDR3, as DNA: TGCAGTGCTAGCCAAGGGATACTACTCTATGGCTACACCTTC.